The present T cell receptor (beta chain) was sequenced within a study of blood T cell repertoires in COVID-19. At the level of the study: The United States, Italy and Spain supplied acute and convalescent COVID-19 samples.

From germline, CDR1 is SGHRS and CDR2 YFSETQ. CDR3 length: 12 residues. With V trimmed by 7 bases and J by 4 bases, 4 bases remained unmatched. Clones were sequenced by immunoSEQ multiplex PCR, and TCRdb holds only the in-frame ones, with some missing. The sample lists about 53,000 clones, about 86% occurring once. V is TRBV5-1 and J is TRBJ1-1, with 7 bases fitting TRBD1. Sequencing used peripheral blood. The TCR sequence derives from a middle-aged man with acute or convalescent COVID-19. The CDR3 sequence is CASSSGGTEAFF. The DNA for the CDR3 is TGCGCCAGCTCATCAGGGGGCACTGAAGCTTTCTTT.